Presented here are 17 T cell receptor beta chains from one specimen sequenced in a study of T cells in Graves' hyperthyroidism and ophthalmopathy. TCR beta CDR3 regions were amplified from RNA. The HTBI primer set served for first-round RT-PCR of the TCR CDR3. A single record per CDR3 protein comes from TCRdb applying MiXCR to the multiplex PCR reads. The sample comprises 200,000 to 250,000 distinct CDR3 sequences, around 24% of which are singletons, and roughly 40% rests with the top ten. Sequenced input: blood. The receptor source for this set is a woman in her thirties or forties with Graves' ophthalmopathy.

As for this clonotype: This is likely a read error, given that the CDR3 carries no conserved phenylalanine or tryptophan at its end. The rearrangement uses TRBV7-2 and TRBJ1-2, with unresolved D. Deletions cut 2 bases from V and 5 bases from J, with 9 bases between. Germline CDR1 SGHTA, CDR2 FQGNSA. The CDR3 totals 13 residues. DNA of the CDR3: TGTGCCAGCAGCTTATCCCCTGGGTATGGCTACACCCTC. Its translation: CASSLSPGYGYTL.

There are many counts of this clonotype. The chain combines TRBV5-1 with TRBJ2-5; D is uncertain. The CDR3 consists of 15 residues. Germline lookup yields CDR1 SGHRS and CDR2 YFSETQ. V gave up 4 bases and J gave up 5 bases, with 18 bases separating them. CDR3 sequence reads: CASSTGPGPSETQYF. CDR3 DNA: TGCGCCAGCAGCACTGGACCGGGCCCGAGTGAGACCCAGTACTTC.

The sample holds many counts of this clonotype. The chain couples TRBV19 to TRBJ2-7, with D possibly being TRBD2 (6 bases). The CDR3 sequence is 16 residues long. Per the germline V gene, CDR1 is LNHDA and CDR2 is SQIVND (reference sequence). Trimming took off 6 bases at V and 5 bases at J, with 23 bases between the two ends. The CDR3 nucleotides are TGTGCCAGTAGCCTCTTGGGAGGAGGGCCCAAGCACGAGCAGTACTTC. Amino acid sequence: CASSLLGGGPKHEQYF.

This clonotype was found many times. A much larger clone is a single base away; this may be a read error. The chain links TRBV27 to TRBJ2-7; 10 bases agree with TRBD1. Losses at the gene ends were 5 bases for V and 5 bases for J; bases not matched to a gene: 9. Germline values: CDR1 MNHEY, CDR2 SMNVEV (reference sequence). The CDR3 totals 15 residues. Written as DNA, the CDR3 is TGTGCCAGCAGTCCAGGGACAGGGGCGATGAACGAGCAGTACTTC. As protein: CASSPGTGAMNEQYF.

This clonotype appeared many times. V gene TRBV24-1 combines with J gene TRBJ2-2; 8 positions match TRBD1. The J segment lost 4 bases and the V segment lost 3 bases, leaving 9 bases of the junction unmatched. The germline CDR1 and CDR2 sequences are KGHDR and SFDVKD. This CDR3 spans 17 amino acids. CDR3 amino acids: CATSDPGPQGATGELFF. The CDR3 DNA reads TGTGCCACCAGTGATCCCGGGCCTCAGGGGGCCACCGGGGAGCTGTTTTTT.

Concerning this clonotype: A read error may produce the germline difference seen at one junction end. The V and J genes are TRBV20-1 and TRBJ1-5; a possible D gene is TRBD1 (5 bases). The CDR3 consists of 15 residues. CDR1 DFQATT and CDR2 SNEGSKA come from the germline V gene (reference sequence). CDR3 loop: CSASKTVGTGQPQRF. The CDR3 nucleotides read TGCAGTGCTAGTAAGACAGTGGGCACCGGTCAGCCCCAGCGTTTT.

This clonotype was detected ten times or more. The V and J genes are TRBV29-1 and TRBJ1-5; possible D gene TRBD1, 6 bases. V lost 3 bases, J lost 6 bases, and 12 bases lay in between. Germline assignment: CDR1 SQVTM and CDR2 ANQGSEA. This CDR3 contains 13 residues. The DNA of the CDR3 is TGCAGCGTTGATGTCGGCAGGGGTCAGCCCCAGCATTTT. The encoded protein is CSVDVGRGQPQHF.

This clonotype has a count of ten or more. This sequence joins TRBV6-2 or TRBV6-3 and TRBJ2-6; no clear D. The CDR3 is 15 amino acids. The ends were cut back, 5 bases at V and 0 bases at J, with 8 bases in the middle. CDR1 and CDR2 (germline): MNHEY, SVGEGT. The CDR3 loop is CASSPQRSGANVLTF. Written as DNA, the CDR3 is TGTGCCAGCAGTCCTCAGCGCTCTGGGGCCAACGTCCTGACTTTC.

The V gene is TRBV20-1, the J gene TRBJ2-5; 7 bases map to TRBD1. The V and J ends lost 5 bases and 1 base, in that order; junction bases with no gene match: 4. The CDR3 runs to 13 residues. Germline CDR1 DFQATT, CDR2 SNEGSKA (reference sequence). CDR3 coding DNA: TGCAGTGCTTACCGACAGGGCCAAGAGACCCAGTACTTC. Protein sequence: CSAYRQGQETQYF.

The table lists this clonotype with many counts. The rearrangement joins TRBV19 to TRBJ2-2; TRBD2 matches at 8 bases. Per germline, CDR1 LNHDA and CDR2 SQIVND (reference sequence). The CDR3 runs 15 residues. Losses at the gene ends were 10 bases for V and 4 bases for J; bases not matched to a gene: 11. CDR3 residues: CATKDSGTGTGELFF. CDR3 bases: TGTGCCACCAAAGATAGCGGGACGGGCACCGGGGAGCTGTTTTTT.

The chain joins TRBV28 to TRBJ2-7; TRBD2 aligns across 7 bases. J was trimmed by 2 bases and V by 6 bases; bases with no gene match: 7. Germline V gene lookup returns CDR1 MDHEN and CDR2 SYDVKM. The CDR3 runs 14 residues. The CDR3 nucleotides are TGTGCCAGCAGCTTACGGGCGGGGGCCTACGAGCAGTACTTC. Translation: CASSLRAGAYEQYF.

V is TRBV30 and J is TRBJ2-7; D is perhaps TRBD1 or TRBD2 (6 bases each). Germline V gene sequence: CDR1 GTSNPN, CDR2 SVGIG (reference sequence). The CDR3 runs 13 residues. V lost 3 bases to trimming and J lost 6 bases, with 15 bases between them. CDR3 region: CAWSLKEGVEQYF. As DNA, the CDR3 is TGTGCCTGGAGCCTTAAGGAGGGGGTCGAGCAGTACTTC.

This clonotype was detected many times. J is TRBJ2-2 and V is TRBV7-2, with 10 bases matching TRBD1. Trimming at V came to 7 bases and at J to 7 bases, leaving 9 bases not matched to a gene. This CDR3 region has 15 residues. Germline CDR1 is SGHTA and CDR2 is FQGNSA. Written as DNA, the CDR3 is TGTGCCAGCATCCGCGACAGGGGGCTTGGCGGGGAGCTGTTTTTT. Protein sequence: CASIRDRGLGGELFF.

This clonotype has at least ten counts. The CDR3 is CASTDLSIEAFF. The CDR3 DNA is TGTGCCAGCACTGACTTATCCATTGAAGCTTTCTTT. This chain joins TRBV27 and TRBJ1-1; no reliable D call. The V gene lost 7 bases and the J gene lost 7 bases, with 13 bases spanning the gap. The CDR3 sequence is 12 residues long. Germline V gene data show CDR1 as MNHEY and CDR2 as SMNVEV (reference sequence).

This clonotype occurred many times. The DNA of the CDR3 is TGTGCCAGCAGTGACCGTTTAGCGGAGGCCTACGAGCAGTACTTC. It codes for CASSDRLAEAYEQYF. This chain links TRBV6-1 with TRBJ2-7; possible D gene TRBD2, 6 bases. CDR1 is MNHNS, CDR2 SASEGT, per germline. This CDR3 comprises 15 residues. With 3 bases removed from V and 2 bases from J, the gap between germline ends came to 14 bases.

This clonotype was counted at least ten times. The chain links TRBV29-1 to TRBJ2-2; D ambiguous. V dropped 5 bases and J dropped 2 bases, with 15 bases sitting between them. The CDR3 has 15 residues. Germline CDR1 SQVTM, CDR2 ANQGSEA. The CDR3, as DNA: TGCAGCGTTATAGGGAAGGGCAGCAACACCGGGGAGCTGTTTTTT. Translating gives CSVIGKGSNTGELFF.

This clonotype occurred many times. The chain carries TRBV12-3 or TRBV12-4 and TRBJ2-7; D is unresolved. V shed 0 bases and J shed 5 bases, with 17 bases lying between them. This CDR3 spans 16 amino acids. CDR3 DNA: TGTGCCAGCAGTTTAGCGGGGTGGGCTAACCGAGACGAGCAGTACTTC. Protein product: CASSLAGWANRDEQYF.